A single sample is the source of the 23 T cell receptor beta chains below, sequenced in a study of long-term antiretroviral therapy in people with HIV. The assay used was immunoSEQ (version v3.0), run at survey level. TCRdb's copy holds only in-frame clones and misses some; the assay was immunoSEQ multiplex PCR. This sample has fewer than 40,000 clones; more than 70% occur once, and the top ten carry under 7%. Sequencing used unsorted PBMCs, obtained 3.1 years after starting antiretroviral therapy. These TCRs come from a woman between 45 and 60 years old with HIV.

This clone is a singleton in its sample. The V and J genes are TRBV7-2 and TRBJ2-3, with D possibly TRBD2 on 5 matching bases. Germline CDR1 reads SGHTA; CDR2 reads FQGNSA. This CDR3 region has 16 residues. The V end was cut by 1 base, the J end by 2 bases, with 13 bases between. DNA of the CDR3: TGTGCCAGCAGCTTAGTGGTGGACTCTGCCACAGATACGCAGTATTTT. Protein: CASSLVVDSATDTQYF.

The chain carries TRBV7-2 and TRBJ2-4; tentative D call: TRBD1 (5 bases). The CDR3 loop spans 13 amino acids. The germline V gene encodes CDR1 SGHTA and CDR2 FQGNSA. Trimming left V 3 bases short and J 7 bases short, with 10 bases between. CDR3 sequence: CASSFKGSNIQYF. The CDR3 region has the DNA TGTGCCAGCAGCTTCAAGGGGTCCAACATTCAGTACTTC.

This chain links TRBV4-1 with TRBJ1-4, with D maybe TRBD1 (5 bases). This CDR3 is built from 14 residues. Per germline, CDR1 MGHRA and CDR2 YSYEKL. With 4 bases removed from V and 5 bases from J, the gap between germline ends came to 11 bases. CDR3 residues: CASSPGTYNEKLFF. CDR3 sequence (DNA): TGCGCCAGCAGCCCCGGGACCTACAATGAAAAACTGTTTTTT.

V and J are TRBV7-2 and TRBJ2-4; D unclear. The CDR3 has 15 amino acids. Germline CDR1 SGHTA, CDR2 FQGNSA. Trimming removed 3 bases at V and 2 bases at J, with 11 bases between. The CDR3 nucleotides read TGTGCCAGCAGCTTGTTTACGGATACCAAAAACATTCAGTACTTC. This gives the protein CASSLFTDTKNIQYF.

This clone has a single count. The V call is TRBV7-9, the J call TRBJ1-2, with TRBD1 identical over 8 bases. Germline trimming cut 5 bases from V and 4 bases from J; bases unmatched to any gene: 6. This CDR3 is 14 amino acids long. CDR1 and CDR2 (germline): SEHNR, FQNEAQ (reference sequence). In nucleotides, the CDR3 is TGTGCCAGCAGCCCGACAGGGGCTGTCTATGGCTACACCTTC. Encoded protein: CASSPTGAVYGYTF.

The count of this clone is one. V is TRBV7-8 and J is TRBJ2-7; possibly TRBD1 or TRBD2 for D (6 bases each). The germline gives CDR1 SGHVS, CDR2 FQNEAQ. The CDR3 has 14 amino acids. Between the trimmed V and J ends, which lost 3 bases and 5 bases, there was a span of 14 bases. CDR3 amino acids: CASSFGGIMDEQYF. The CDR3 DNA is TGTGCCAGCAGCTTCGGGGGCATCATGGACGAGCAGTACTTC.

V usage is TRBV29-1 and J usage is TRBJ2-5, with D perhaps matching TRBD2 (5 bases). CDR3 length equals 14 residues. Trimming cost V 4 bases and J 4 bases, with 16 bases left between them. Germline V gives CDR1 SQVTM, CDR2 ANQGSEA. For the CDR3, the DNA is TGCAGCGTTGCTCTCGGTGCGGGCGGAGAGACCCAGTACTTC. Translated: CSVALGAGGETQYF.

The J gene is TRBJ2-5, the V gene TRBV15; no reliable D call. V lost 0 bases and J lost 5, with 4 bases in between. The germline V gene has CDR1 LNHNV and CDR2 YYDKDF (reference sequence). The CDR3 consists of 12 residues. CDR3 sequence (DNA): TGTGCCACCAGCAGAGAAGGGGAGACCCAGTACTTC. This encodes CATSREGETQYF.

Only one count was recorded for this clone. This chain links TRBV6-4 with TRBJ2-1; 7 bases are a match to TRBD2. CDR1 and CDR2 (germline): MRHNA, SNTAGT. J lost 7 bases, V lost 6 bases, and 6 bases had no gene match. There are 13 residues in the CDR3. CDR3 in DNA: TGTGCCAGCAGCCCCGGGGAGGGGAATGAGCAGTTCTTC. Residues: CASSPGEGNEQFF.

CDR3 region: CASRDGYRGRNSPLHF. In nucleotides, the CDR3 is TGTGCCAGCAGGGATGGTTACAGGGGGCGGAATTCACCCCTCCACTTT. The rearrangement joins TRBV7-2 to TRBJ1-6; 9 nucleotides align to TRBD1. The junction had 10 bases not matched to a gene; V was cut back by 6 bases and J by 7 bases. CDR3 length: 16 residues. Germline V gene data show CDR1 as SGHTA and CDR2 as FQGNSA.

The chain joins TRBV6-1 to TRBJ1-2; weak D call: TRBD1 (5 bases). The CDR3 covers 13 residues. The V gene lost 1 base and the J gene lost 3 bases, with 6 bases spanning the gap. Germline CDR1 reads MNHNS; CDR2 reads SASEGT. The CDR3 DNA reads TGTGCCAGCAGTGAAGGCAGGGACTATGGCTACACCTTC. Amino acids: CASSEGRDYGYTF.

V gene TRBV9 combines with J gene TRBJ2-2, with D possibly TRBD1 on 5 matching bases. Germline V lookup: CDR1 SGDLS, CDR2 YYNGEE. V dropped 4 bases and J dropped 6 bases, with 10 bases sitting between them. CDR3 size: 13 residues. CDR3 DNA sequence: TGTGCCAGCAGCACCAGGGTTTCCGGGGAGCTGTTTTTT. It encodes CASSTRVSGELFF.

This chain links TRBV29-1 with TRBJ2-7, with 11 bases aligning to TRBD1. CDR3 length: 14 residues. V trimming: 4 bases; J trimming: 4 bases; junction bases outside the gene matches: 6. Germline V gene sequence: CDR1 SQVTM, CDR2 ANQGSEA. CDR3 bases: TGCAGCGTTGCTCGGACAGGGGGCAGATACGAGCAGTACTTC. Amino acid sequence: CSVARTGGRYEQYF.

The rearrangement uses TRBV2 and TRBJ2-1, with 7 nucleotides matching TRBD2. The J segment lost 8 bases and the V segment lost 6 bases, leaving 16 bases of the junction unmatched. Germline V CDR1 and CDR2: SNHLY, FYNNEI. CDR3 size: 16 residues. The CDR3, as DNA: TGTGCCAGCAGGACGCTCCGGGACTACCGGAGGGATGAGCAGTTCTTC. It is translated as CASRTLRDYRRDEQFF.

The J gene is TRBJ2-3, the V gene TRBV18; 7 nucleotides align to TRBD1. The germline CDR1 and CDR2 sequences are KGHSH and LQKENI. The CDR3 has 12 residues. J lost 6 bases, V lost 6 bases, and 3 bases had no gene match. The CDR3 spells CASSSQGDTQYF. CDR3 in DNA: TGTGCCAGCTCTTCACAGGGGGATACGCAGTATTTT.

The rearrangement links TRBV29-1 to TRBJ2-7; D could derive from TRBD1 or TRBD2 (5 bases each). V was shortened by 3 bases and J by 6 bases, with 12 bases between the two germline ends. The CDR3 loop spans 12 amino acids. Per germline, CDR1 SQVTM and CDR2 ANQGSEA. In DNA, the CDR3 is TGCAGCGTTGAGGGACCGGTAGGCGAGCAGTACTTC. Its translation is CSVEGPVGEQYF.

This rearrangement joins TRBV7-2 to TRBJ1-2, with D unclear. CDR3 length: 11 amino acids. Trimming pared 4 bases from V and 4 bases from J, leaving 4 bases between. Germline lookup yields CDR1 SGHTA and CDR2 FQGNSA. The CDR3 loop reads CASSSGYGYTF. The CDR3 bases are TGTGCCAGCAGCTCAGGCTATGGCTACACCTTC.

The rearrangement uses TRBV5-4 and TRBJ2-2; 9 bases fit TRBD2. CDR1 is SGHNT, CDR2 YYREEE, per germline (reference sequence). The ends lost 5 bases at V and 4 bases at J; junction bases unmatched: 12. This CDR3 has 17 residues. CDR3 loop: CASRAGGLAGSTGELFF. The CDR3 DNA reads as TGTGCCAGCAGGGCCGGAGGTCTAGCGGGGTCCACCGGGGAGCTGTTTTTT.

The V gene is TRBV30, the J gene TRBJ1-5; D gene uncertain. Germline V gene lookup returns CDR1 GTSNPN and CDR2 SVGIG (reference sequence). The CDR3 runs to 14 residues. V shed 4 bases and J shed 3 bases, with 13 bases lying between them. CDR3 coding DNA: TGTGCCTGGAATAGTATGGGATTCAATCAGCCCCAGCATTTT. Encoded protein: CAWNSMGFNQPQHF.

The chain uses TRBV10-3 and TRBJ2-7, with D possibly TRBD1 on 5 matching bases. The germline gives CDR1 ENHRY, CDR2 SYGVKD. Between the trimmed V and J ends, which lost 7 bases and 2 bases, there was a span of 12 bases. The CDR3 runs 13 residues. CDR3 amino acids: CAINQGGPYEQYF. The DNA of the CDR3 is TGTGCCATCAATCAGGGCGGACCCTACGAGCAGTACTTC.

This clone has more than one count but fewer than ten. This chain joins TRBV6-5 and TRBJ1-2; TRBD1 might be the D (5 bases). The CDR3 has 14 residues. The ends were cut back, 2 bases at V and 8 bases at J, with 15 bases in the middle. Per the germline V gene, CDR1 is MNHEY and CDR2 is SVGAGI. The CDR3 DNA follows: TGTGCCAGCAGTTACGGGTCCGCCAGGGACGGCTACACCTTC. Translating gives CASSYGSARDGYTF.

The chain has TRBV13 and TRBJ2-3, with TRBD1 matching over 9 bases. Unmatched junction bases numbered 6, after V lost 5 bases and J lost 0 bases. Germline CDR1 reads PRHDT; CDR2 reads FYEKMQ (reference sequence). The CDR3 consists of 16 residues. CDR3: CASSPGTGLSTDTQYF. DNA of the CDR3: TGTGCCAGCAGCCCGGGGACAGGGCTGAGCACAGATACGCAGTATTTT. Combining the CDR3 with reference TRBV13 and TRBJ2-3 gives the whole variable domain AAGVIQSPRHLIKEKRETATLKCYPIPRHDTVYWYQQGPGQDPQFLISFYEKMQSDKGSIPDRFSAQQFSDYHSELNMSSLELGDSALYFCASSPGTGLSTDTQYFGPGTRLTVL.

This chain links TRBV30 with TRBJ1-4; no reliable D call. Germline V lookup: CDR1 GTSNPN, CDR2 SVGIG (reference sequence). V shed 1 base and J shed 7 bases, with 10 bases lying between them. The CDR3 has 13 residues. The CDR3 sequence is CAWSGGRLEKLFF. The CDR3, as DNA: TGTGCCTGGAGTGGTGGACGGCTTGAAAAACTGTTTTTT.